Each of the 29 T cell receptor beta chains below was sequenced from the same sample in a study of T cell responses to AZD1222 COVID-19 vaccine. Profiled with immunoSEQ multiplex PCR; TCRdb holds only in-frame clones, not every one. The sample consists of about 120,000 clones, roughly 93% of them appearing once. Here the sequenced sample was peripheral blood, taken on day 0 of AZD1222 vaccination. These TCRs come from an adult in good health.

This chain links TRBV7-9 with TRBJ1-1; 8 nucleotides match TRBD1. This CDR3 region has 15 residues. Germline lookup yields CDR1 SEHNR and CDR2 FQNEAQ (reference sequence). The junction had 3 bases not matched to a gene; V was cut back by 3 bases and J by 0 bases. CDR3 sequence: CASSLGTGMNTEAFF. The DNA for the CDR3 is TGTGCCAGCAGCTTGGGGACAGGAATGAACACTGAAGCTTTCTTT.

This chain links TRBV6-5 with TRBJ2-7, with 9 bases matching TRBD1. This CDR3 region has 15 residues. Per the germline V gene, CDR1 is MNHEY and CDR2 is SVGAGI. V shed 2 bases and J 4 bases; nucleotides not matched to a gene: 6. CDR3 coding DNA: TGTGCCAGCAGTTACCATCCGGGACAGGGATACGAGCAGTACTTC. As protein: CASSYHPGQGYEQYF.

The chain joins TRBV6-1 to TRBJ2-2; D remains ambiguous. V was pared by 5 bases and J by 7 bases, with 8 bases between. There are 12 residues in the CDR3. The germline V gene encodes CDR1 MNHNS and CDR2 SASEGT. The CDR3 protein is CASSLPVGELFF. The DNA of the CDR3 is TGTGCCAGCAGTTTACCGGTCGGGGAGCTGTTTTTT.

CDR3 protein: CASRTPRQDPNTEAFF. The CDR3 nucleotides read TGTGCCAGTAGGACCCCTCGACAGGACCCGAACACTGAAGCTTTCTTT. The V call is TRBV19, the J call TRBJ1-1, with D maybe TRBD1 (6 bases). The V end lost 6 bases, the J end lost 1 base, and 18 bases lay between the germline ends. The CDR3 length is 16 residues. Germline CDR1 and CDR2: LNHDA and SQIVND (reference sequence).

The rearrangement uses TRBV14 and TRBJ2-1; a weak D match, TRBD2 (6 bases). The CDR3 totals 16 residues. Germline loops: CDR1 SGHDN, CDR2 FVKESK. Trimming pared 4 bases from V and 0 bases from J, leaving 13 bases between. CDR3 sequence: CASSPNSGYSYNEQFF. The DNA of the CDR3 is TGTGCCAGCAGCCCGAATAGCGGATACTCCTACAATGAGCAGTTCTTC.

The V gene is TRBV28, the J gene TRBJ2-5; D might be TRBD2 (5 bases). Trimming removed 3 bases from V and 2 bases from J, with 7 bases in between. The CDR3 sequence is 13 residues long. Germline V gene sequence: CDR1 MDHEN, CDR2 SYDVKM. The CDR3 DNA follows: TGTGCCAGCAGTTTCCGGGATCAAGAGACCCAGTACTTC. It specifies CASSFRDQETQYF.

CDR3 nucleotide sequence: TGTGCCAGCAGTTTGACAGGGGGAGAGCAGTACTTC. Residues: CASSLTGGEQYF. V and J are TRBV27 and TRBJ2-7; 9 bases agree with TRBD1. CDR1 MNHEY and CDR2 SMNVEV come from the germline V gene (reference sequence). This CDR3 has 12 residues. With 3 bases clipped from V and 7 bases from J, the junction kept 1 base outside the gene matches.

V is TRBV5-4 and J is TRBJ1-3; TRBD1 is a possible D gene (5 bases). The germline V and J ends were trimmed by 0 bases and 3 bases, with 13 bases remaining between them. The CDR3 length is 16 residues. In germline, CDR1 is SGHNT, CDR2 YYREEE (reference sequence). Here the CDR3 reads CASSLAGGSGGNTIYF. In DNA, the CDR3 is TGTGCCAGCAGCTTGGCCGGGGGTTCTGGTGGAAACACCATATATTTT.

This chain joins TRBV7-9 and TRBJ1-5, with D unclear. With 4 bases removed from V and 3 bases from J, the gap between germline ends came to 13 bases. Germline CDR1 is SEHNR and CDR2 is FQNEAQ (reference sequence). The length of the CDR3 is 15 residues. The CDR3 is CASSSGESSNQPQHF. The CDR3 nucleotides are TGTGCCAGCAGCTCCGGGGAAAGTTCCAATCAGCCCCAGCATTTT. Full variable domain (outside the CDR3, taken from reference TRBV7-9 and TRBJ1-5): DTGVSQNPRHKITKRGQNVTFRCDPISEHNRLYWYRQTLGQGPEFLTYFQNEAQLEKSRLLSDRFSAERPKGSFSTLEIQRTEQGDSAMYLCASSSGESSNQPQHFGDGTRLSIL.

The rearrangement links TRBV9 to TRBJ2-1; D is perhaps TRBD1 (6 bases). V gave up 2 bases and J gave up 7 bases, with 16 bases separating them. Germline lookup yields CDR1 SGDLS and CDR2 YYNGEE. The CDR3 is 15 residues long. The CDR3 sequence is CASSVSLWGRNEQFF. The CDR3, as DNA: TGTGCCAGCAGCGTCAGCCTTTGGGGGCGGAATGAGCAGTTCTTC.

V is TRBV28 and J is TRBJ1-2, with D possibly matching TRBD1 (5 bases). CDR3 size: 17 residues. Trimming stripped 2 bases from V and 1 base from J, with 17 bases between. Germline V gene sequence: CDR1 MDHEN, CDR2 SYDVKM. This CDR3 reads CASSLRQQYTFNYGYTF. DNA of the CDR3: TGTGCCAGCAGTTTAAGACAGCAGTATACCTTTAACTATGGCTACACCTTC.

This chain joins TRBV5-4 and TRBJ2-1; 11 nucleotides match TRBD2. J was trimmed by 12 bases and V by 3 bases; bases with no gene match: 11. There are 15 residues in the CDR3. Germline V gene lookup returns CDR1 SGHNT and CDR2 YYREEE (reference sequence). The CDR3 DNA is TGTGCCAGCAGCTGGGGACTAGCGGTTCTCGGGGGGCAGTTCTTC. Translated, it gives CASSWGLAVLGGQFF.

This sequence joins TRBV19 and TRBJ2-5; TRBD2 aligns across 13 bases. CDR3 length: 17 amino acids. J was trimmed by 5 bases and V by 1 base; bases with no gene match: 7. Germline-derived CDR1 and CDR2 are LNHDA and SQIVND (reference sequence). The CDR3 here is CASSIGLAGGDRETQYF. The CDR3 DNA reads TGTGCCAGTAGTATAGGACTAGCGGGAGGTGATAGGGAGACCCAGTACTTC. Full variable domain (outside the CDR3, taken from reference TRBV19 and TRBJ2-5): DGGITQSPKYLFRKEGQNVTLSCEQNLNHDAMYWYRQDPGQGLRLIYYSQIVNDFQKGDIAEGYSVSREKKESFPLTVTSAQKNPTAFYLCASSIGLAGGDRETQYFGPGTRLLVL.

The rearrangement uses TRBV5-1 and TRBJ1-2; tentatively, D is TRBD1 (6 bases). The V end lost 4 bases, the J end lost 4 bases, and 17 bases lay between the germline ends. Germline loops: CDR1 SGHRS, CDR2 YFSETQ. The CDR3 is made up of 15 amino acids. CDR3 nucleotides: TGCGCCAGCAGCCGGGATGCAGGGGACCTCTATGGCTACACCTTC. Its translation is CASSRDAGDLYGYTF.

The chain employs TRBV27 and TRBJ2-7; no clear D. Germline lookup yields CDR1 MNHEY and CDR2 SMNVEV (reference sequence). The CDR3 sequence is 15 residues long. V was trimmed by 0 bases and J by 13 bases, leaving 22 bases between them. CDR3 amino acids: CASSLSPQAEVFVYF. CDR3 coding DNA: TGTGCCAGCAGTTTATCCCCGCAGGCGGAAGTTTTCGTCTACTTC.

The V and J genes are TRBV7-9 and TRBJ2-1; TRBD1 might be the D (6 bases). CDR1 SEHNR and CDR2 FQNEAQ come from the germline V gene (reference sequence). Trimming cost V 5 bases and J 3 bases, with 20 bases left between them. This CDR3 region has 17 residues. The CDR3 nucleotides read TGTGCCAGCAGCCCACCCGCACAGGGTGGGAACTACAATGAGCAGTTCTTC. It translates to CASSPPAQGGNYNEQFF.

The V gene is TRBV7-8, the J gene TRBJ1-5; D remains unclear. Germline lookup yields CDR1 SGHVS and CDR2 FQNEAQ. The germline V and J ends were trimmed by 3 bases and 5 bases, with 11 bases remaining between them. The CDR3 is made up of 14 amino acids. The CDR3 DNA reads TGTGCCAGCAGCTTCCTGGACGCGTATCAGCCCCAGCATTTT. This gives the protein CASSFLDAYQPQHF.

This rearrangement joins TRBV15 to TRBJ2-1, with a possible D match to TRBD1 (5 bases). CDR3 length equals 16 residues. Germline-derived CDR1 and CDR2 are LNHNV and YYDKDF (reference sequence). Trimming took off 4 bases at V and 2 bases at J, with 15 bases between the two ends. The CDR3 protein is CATSTKDTLTYNEQFF. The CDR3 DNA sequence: TGTGCCACCAGCACTAAGGACACTCTCACCTACAATGAGCAGTTCTTC.

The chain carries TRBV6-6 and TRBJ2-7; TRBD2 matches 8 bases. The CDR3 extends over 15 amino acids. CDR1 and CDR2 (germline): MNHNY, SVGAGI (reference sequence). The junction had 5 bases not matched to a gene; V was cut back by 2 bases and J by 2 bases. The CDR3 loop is CASSYVSGGPYEQYF. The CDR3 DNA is TGTGCCAGCAGTTACGTGTCGGGAGGGCCCTACGAGCAGTACTTC.

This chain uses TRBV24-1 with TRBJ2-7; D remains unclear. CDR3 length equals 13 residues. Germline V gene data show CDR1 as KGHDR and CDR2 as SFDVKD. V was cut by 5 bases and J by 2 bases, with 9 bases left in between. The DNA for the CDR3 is TGTGCCACCAGTGGCGTCCGTGCCTACGAGCAGTACTTC. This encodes CATSGVRAYEQYF.

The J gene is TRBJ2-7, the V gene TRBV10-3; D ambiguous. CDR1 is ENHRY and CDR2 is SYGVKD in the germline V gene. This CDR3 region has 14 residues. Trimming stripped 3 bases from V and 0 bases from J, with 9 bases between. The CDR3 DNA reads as TGTGCCATCAGTGAAGGACCCTCCTCCTACGAGCAGTACTTC. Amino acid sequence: CAISEGPSSYEQYF.

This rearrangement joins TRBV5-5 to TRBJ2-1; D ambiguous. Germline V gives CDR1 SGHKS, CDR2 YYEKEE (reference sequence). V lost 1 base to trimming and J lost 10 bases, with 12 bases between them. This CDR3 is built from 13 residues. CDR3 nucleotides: TGTGCCAGCAGCTTGCCCCTTCGATCCGAGCAGTTCTTC. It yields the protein CASSLPLRSEQFF.

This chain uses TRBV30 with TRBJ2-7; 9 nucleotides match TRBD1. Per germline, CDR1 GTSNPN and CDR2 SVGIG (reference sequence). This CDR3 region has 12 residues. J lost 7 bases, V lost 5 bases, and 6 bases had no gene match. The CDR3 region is CAWGTGRGEQYF. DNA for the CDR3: TGTGCCTGGGGGACAGGGCGCGGGGAGCAGTACTTC.

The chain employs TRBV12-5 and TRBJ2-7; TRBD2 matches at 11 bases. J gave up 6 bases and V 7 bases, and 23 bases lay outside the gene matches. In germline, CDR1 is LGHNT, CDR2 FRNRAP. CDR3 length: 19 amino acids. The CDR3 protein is CASARAPSGLADHYAEQYF. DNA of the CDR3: TGTGCTAGTGCCCGCGCCCCATCGGGACTAGCGGACCATTACGCCGAGCAGTACTTC.

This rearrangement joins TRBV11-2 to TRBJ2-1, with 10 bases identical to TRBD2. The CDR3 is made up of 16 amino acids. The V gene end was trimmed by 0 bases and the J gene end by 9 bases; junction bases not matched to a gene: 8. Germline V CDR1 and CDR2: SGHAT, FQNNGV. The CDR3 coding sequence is TGTGCCAGCAGCTTAGAAGCGGGAGGGATTATAGGTGAGCAGTTCTTC. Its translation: CASSLEAGGIIGEQFF. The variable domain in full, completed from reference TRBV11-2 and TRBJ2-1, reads EAGVAQSPRYKIIEKRQSVAFWCNPISGHATLYWYQQILGQGPKLLIQFQNNGVVDDSQLPKDRFSAERLKGVDSTLKIQPAKLEDSAVYLCASSLEAGGIIGEQFFGPGTRLTVL.

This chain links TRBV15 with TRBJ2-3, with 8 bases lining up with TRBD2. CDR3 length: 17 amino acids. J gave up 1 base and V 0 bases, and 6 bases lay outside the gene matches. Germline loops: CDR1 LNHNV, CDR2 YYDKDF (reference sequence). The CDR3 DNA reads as TGTGCCACCAGCAGAGAAGGAGAAGCGGGAGGCACAGATACGCAGTATTTT. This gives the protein CATSREGEAGGTDTQYF.

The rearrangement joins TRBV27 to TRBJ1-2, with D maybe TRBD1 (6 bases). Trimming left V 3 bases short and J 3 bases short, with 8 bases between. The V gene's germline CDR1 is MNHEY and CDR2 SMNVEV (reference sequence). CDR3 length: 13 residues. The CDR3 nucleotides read TGTGCCAGCAGTTTCGGACAGTACTATGGCTACACCTTC. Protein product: CASSFGQYYGYTF.

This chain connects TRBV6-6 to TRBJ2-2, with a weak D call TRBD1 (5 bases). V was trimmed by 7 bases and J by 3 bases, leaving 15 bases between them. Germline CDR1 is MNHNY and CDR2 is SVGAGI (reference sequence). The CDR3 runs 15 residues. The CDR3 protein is CASKVGQPHTGELFF. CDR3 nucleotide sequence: TGTGCCAGCAAGGTGGGGCAGCCTCACACCGGGGAGCTGTTTTTT.

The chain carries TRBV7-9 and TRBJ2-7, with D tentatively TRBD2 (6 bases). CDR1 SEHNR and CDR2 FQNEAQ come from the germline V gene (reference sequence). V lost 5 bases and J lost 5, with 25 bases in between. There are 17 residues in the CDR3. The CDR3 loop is CASSLPLGRKMGNEQYF. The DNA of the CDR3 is TGTGCCAGCAGCCTCCCCCTAGGGAGGAAGATGGGAAACGAGCAGTACTTC.